In this sample, the clone carrying this TCR beta chain turned up a few times. Its antigen remains unknown. This sample's treatment: approximately nine-day PBMC culture with coronavirus spike peptide pools or control peptides (ViraFEST assay). T cells were expanded with peptide pools, and expanded clonotypes were identified by TCR sequencing. Replacement of half the medium with fresh IL-2 medium took place on days 3 and 7. Sequencing of cultured CD4+ T cell DNA used the Oncomine TCR Beta short-read assay. TCRdb passed the PCR reads through MiXCR, listing each CDR3 protein once. Of some 10,000 distinct CDR3 sequences listed, approximately 41% were seen once; the top ten hold 20% to 25%. This entry belongs to a study of vaccination and CD4 T cells after COVID-19. Study overall: Researchers treated cells with overlapping spike peptides taken from SARS-CoV-2, HCoV-NL63, HCoV-OC43 and HCoV-229E.

The germline V and J ends were trimmed by 8 bases and 0 bases, with 10 bases remaining between them. The CDR3 spans 13 residues. Per germline, CDR1 ENHRY and CDR2 SYGVKD. The receptor's source is a human donor who had recovered from COVID-19. What was sequenced was CD4+ T cells from blood, cultured in vitro. The rearrangement links TRBV10-3 to TRBJ1-1, with D uncertain. This CDR3 is CAISTGVNTEAFF. CDR3 bases: TGTGCCATCTCCACCGGGGTGAACACTGAAGCTTTCTTT.